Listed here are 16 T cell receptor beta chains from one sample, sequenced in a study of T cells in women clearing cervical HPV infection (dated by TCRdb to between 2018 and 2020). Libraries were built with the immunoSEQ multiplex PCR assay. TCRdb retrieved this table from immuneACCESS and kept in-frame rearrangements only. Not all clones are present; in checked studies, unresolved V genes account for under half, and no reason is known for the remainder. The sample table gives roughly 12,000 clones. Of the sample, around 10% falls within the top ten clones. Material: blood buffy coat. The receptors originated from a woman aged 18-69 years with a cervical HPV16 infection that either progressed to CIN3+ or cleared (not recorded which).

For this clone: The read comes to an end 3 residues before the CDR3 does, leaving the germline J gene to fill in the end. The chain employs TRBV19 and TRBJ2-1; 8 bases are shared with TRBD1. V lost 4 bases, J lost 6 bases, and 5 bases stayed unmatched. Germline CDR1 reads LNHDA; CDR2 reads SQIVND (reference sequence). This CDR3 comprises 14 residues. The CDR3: CASSTQGGPNEQFF. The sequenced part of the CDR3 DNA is TGTGCCAGTAGTACACAGGGGGGACCCAATGAG.

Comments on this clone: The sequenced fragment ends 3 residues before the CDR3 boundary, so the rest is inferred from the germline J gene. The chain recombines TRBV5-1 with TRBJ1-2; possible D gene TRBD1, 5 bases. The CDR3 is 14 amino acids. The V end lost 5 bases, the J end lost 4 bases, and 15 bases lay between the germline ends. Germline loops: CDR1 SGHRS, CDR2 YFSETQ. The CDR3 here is CASSPDTSFYGYTF. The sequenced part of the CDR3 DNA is TGCGCCAGCAGTCCGGACACGTCGTTCTATGGC.

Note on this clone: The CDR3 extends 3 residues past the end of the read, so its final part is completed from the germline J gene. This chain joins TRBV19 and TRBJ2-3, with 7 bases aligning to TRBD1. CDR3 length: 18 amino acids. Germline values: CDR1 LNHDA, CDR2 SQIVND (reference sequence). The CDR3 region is CANNTLSLQGKGRQPQYF. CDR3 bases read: TGTGCCAATAATACCCTATCCCTACAGGGGAAGGGGAGACAGCCG.

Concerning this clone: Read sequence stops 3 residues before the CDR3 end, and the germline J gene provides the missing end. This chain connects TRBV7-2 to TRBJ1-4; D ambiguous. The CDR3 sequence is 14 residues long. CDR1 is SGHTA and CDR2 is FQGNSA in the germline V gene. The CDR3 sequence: CASSAGDPGSPLFF. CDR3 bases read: TGTGCCAGCAGCGCAGGTGATCCGGGGTCACCA.

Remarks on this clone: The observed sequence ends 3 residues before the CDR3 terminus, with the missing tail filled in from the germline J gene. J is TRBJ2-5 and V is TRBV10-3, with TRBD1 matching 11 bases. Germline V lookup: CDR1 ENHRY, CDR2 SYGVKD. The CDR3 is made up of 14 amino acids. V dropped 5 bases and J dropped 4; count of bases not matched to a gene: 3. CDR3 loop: CAISSDRGRETQYF. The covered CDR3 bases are TGTGCCATCAGTTCGGACAGGGGGCGAGAGACC.

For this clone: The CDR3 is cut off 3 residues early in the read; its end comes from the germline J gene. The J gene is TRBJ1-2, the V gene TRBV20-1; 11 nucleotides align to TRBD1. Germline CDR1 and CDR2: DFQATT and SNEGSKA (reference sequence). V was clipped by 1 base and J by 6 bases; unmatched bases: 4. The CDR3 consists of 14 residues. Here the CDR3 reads CSARGTGGHHGYTF. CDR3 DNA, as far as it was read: TGCAGTGCTAGAGGGACAGGGGGCCATCATGGC.

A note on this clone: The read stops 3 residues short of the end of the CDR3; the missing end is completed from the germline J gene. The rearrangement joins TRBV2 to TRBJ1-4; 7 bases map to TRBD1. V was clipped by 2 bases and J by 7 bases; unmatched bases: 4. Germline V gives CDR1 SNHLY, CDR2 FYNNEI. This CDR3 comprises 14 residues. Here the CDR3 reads CASSERGRGEKLFF. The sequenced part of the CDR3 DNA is TGTGCCAGCAGTGAAAGGGGGCGAGGTGAAAAA.

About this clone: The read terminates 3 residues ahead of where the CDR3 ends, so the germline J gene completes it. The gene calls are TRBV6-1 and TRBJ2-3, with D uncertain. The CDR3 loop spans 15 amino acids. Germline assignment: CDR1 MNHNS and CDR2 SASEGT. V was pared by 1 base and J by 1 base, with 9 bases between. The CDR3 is CASSEGGSRTDTQYF. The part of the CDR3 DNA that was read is TGTGCCAGCAGTGAAGGTGGCAGTCGCACAGATACG.

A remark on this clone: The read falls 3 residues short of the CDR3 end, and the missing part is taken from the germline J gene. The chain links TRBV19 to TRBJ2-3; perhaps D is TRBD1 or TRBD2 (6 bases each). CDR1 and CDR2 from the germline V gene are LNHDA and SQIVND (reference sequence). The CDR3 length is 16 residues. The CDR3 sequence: CASTAKEGRGNQPQYF. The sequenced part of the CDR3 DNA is TGTGCCAGTACCGCCAAGGAGGGCAGGGGCAATCAGCCG.

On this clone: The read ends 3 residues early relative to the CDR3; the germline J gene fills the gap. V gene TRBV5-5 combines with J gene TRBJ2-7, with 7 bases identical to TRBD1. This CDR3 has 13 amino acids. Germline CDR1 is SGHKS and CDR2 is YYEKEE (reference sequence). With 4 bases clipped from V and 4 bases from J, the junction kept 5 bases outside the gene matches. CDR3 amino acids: CASSVATGYEQYF. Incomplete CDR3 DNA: TGTGCCAGCAGCGTCGCGACAGGGTACGAG.

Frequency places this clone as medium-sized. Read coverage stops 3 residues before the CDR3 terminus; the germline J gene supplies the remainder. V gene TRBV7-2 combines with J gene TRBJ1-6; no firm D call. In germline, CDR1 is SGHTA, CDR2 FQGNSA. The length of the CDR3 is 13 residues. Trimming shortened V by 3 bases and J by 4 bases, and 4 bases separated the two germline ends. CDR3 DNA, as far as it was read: TGTGCCAGCAGCTTCAGTTATAATTCACCC. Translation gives CASSFSYNSP. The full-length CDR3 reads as CASSFSYNSPLHF.

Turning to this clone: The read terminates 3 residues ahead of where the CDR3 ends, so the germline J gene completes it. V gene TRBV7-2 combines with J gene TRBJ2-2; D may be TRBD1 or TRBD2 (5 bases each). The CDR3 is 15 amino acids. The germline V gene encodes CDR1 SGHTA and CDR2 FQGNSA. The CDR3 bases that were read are TGTGCCAGCAGCTTAAGCCGGGATGGGGCCAACGTG. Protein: CASSLSRDGANV. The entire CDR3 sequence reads CASSLSRDGANVLFF.

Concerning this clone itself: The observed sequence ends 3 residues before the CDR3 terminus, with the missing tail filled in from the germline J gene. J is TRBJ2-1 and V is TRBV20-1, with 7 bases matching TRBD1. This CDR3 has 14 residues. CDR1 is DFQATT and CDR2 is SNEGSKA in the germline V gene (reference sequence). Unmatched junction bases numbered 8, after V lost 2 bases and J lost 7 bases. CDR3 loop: CSARKTQGVNEQFF. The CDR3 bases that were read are TGCAGTGCTAGAAAGACTCAGGGGGTTAATGAG.

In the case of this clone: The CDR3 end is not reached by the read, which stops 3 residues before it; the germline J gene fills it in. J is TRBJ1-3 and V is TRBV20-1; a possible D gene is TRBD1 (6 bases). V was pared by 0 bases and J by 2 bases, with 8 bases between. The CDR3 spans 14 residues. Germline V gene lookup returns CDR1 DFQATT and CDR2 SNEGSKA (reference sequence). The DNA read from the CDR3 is TGCAGTGCTAGAGACGGGACAACTGGAAACACC. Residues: CSARDGTTGNT. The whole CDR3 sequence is CSARDGTTGNTIYF.

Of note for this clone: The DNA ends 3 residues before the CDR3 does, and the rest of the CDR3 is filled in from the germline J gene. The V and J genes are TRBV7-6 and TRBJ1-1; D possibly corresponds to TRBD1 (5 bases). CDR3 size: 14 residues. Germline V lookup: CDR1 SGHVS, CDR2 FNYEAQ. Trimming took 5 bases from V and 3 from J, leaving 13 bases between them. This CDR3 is CASSRAGRDTEAFF. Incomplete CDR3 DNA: TGTGCCAGCAGCCGCGCAGGGAGGGACACTGAA.

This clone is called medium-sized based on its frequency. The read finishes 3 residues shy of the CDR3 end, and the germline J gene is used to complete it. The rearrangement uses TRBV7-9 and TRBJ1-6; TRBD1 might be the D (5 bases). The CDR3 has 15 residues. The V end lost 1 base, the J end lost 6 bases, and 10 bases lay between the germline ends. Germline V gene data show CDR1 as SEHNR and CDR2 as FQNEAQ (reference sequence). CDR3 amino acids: CASSLGQRPNSPLHF. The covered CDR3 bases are TGTGCCAGCAGCTTAGGACAGCGACCTAATTCACCC.